The TCR beta chain under discussion was sequenced for a study of tumor and adjacent non-tumor tissue in lung cancer. As for the study in general: Patients were aged roughly 31 to 76, roughly nine men and roughly five women, stage I to III.

The template was RNA from unsorted bulk tissue. Newly diagnosed lung cancer patients had thoracic surgery in China, August–late 2014, without prior chemotherapy. Germline loops: CDR1 SQVTM, CDR2 ANQGSEA. The CDR3 is 13 residues long. The library came from three nested PCR rounds adapted from ARM-PCR protocols. Via MiXCR, TCRdb re-called the multiplex PCR reads, giving one row per CDR3 protein. The data contain 70,000 to 90,000 distinct CDR3 sequences, 75% to 90% of them singletons. The receptor was isolated from a woman aged 45-60 years with non-small cell lung cancer. The chain carries TRBV29-1 and TRBJ2-1; perhaps TRBD2 as D (6 bases). Sequenced sample: lung tumor tissue. This chain's CDR3 is CSLDRRGNNEQFF. The CDR3 DNA is TGCAGTCTTGATAGGAGGGGCAACAATGAGCAGTTCTTC.